This is a list of T cell receptor beta chains from one sample in a study of Ad26.COV2.S vaccination and SARS-CoV-2 variants. Sequenced by immunoSEQ multiplex PCR; TCRdb stores in-frame clones only, minus some. This sample yields about 320,000 clones, of which around 84% are seen a single time; roughly 2.1% belongs to the top ten. The specimen was peripheral blood, collected in a trial of Ad26.COV2.S vaccine versus placebo. Receptors originate from a person aged 18 to 65 who received the Ad26.COV2.S COVID-19 vaccine or a placebo. The CDR3 runs from the conserved cysteine through the conserved F or W. A D gene is named only where the DNA matches it firmly. Clone size, where shown, is once, few, many, or a class for clones that have expanded.

size	D	J	V	DNA	CDR3
.	.	TRBJ2-7	TRBV12-3/TRBV12-4	TGTGCCAGCAGTTTAGGTCCTTGGCTCGAGCAGTACTTC	CASSLGPWLEQYF
.	TRBD2	TRBJ2-7	TRBV7-9	TGTGCCAGCAGCCGCGCCGGACTAGCGGCAAACTACGAGCAGTACTTC	CASSRAGLAANYEQYF
.	.	TRBJ1-5	TRBV5-1	TGCGCCAGCAGCTTGGAAAGCAATCAGCCCCAGCATTTT	CASSLESNQPQHF
.	.	TRBJ2-5	TRBV7-9	TGTGCCAGCAGCTTAGGGGAAAAAGAGACCCAGTACTTC	CASSLGEKETQYF
.	.	TRBJ2-5	TRBV12-5	TGTGCTAGTGGTTTGGTACGGTCGTGGGTCCAAGAGACCCAGTACTTC	CASGLVRSWVQETQYF
.	.	TRBJ2-2	TRBV5-6	TGTGCCAGCAGCTTGTTAACAGCAGGCACCGGGGAGCTGTTTTTT	CASSLLTAGTGELFF
once	TRBD1	TRBJ1-1	TRBV11-2	TGTGCCAGCAGCAACAGGGGGAACACTGAAGCTTTCTTT	CASSNRGNTEAFF
.	TRBD1	TRBJ1-1	TRBV18	TGTGCCAGCTCCCGGGACAGGGTAAACACTGAAGCTTTCTTT	CASSRDRVNTEAFF
.	TRBD1	TRBJ1-1	TRBV29-1	TGCAGCGCCTCCTCGGACAGGGGCGGAAACACTGAAGCTTTCTTT	CSASSDRGGNTEAFF
.	TRBD1	TRBJ1-2	TRBV30	TGTGCCTGGAGTGTTGAGACAGGGGTTTTCTATGGCTACACCTTC	CAWSVETGVFYGYTF
.	.	TRBJ2-5	TRBV5-4	TGTGCCAGCAGCCCCGAACCGAAGGAGACCCAGTACTTC	CASSPEPKETQYF
.	.	TRBJ1-4	TRBV5-1	TGCGCCAGCAGCTTCGGGCAGGGAAACGAAAAACTGTTTTTT	CASSFGQGNEKLFF
.	TRBD2	TRBJ2-3	TRBV10-3	TGTGCCATCAGTGACCAACAGGGACTAGCGGGGGGGCTTAGCACAGATACGCAGTATTTT	CAISDQQGLAGGLSTDTQYF
.	TRBD2	TRBJ2-1	TRBV7-2	TGTGCCAGCAGCTTCATAGCGGGGGGGCGGTATGAGCAGTTCTTC	CASSFIAGGRYEQFF
.	.	TRBJ1-2	TRBV19	TGTGCCAGTACCCCCGGGTTTGCGGGGGCTGGTGGCTACACCTTC	CASTPGFAGAGGYTF
.	TRBD1	TRBJ1-3	TRBV6-1	TGTGCCAGCAGTGAGGACAGGGTGACTTTTGGAAACACCATATATTTT	CASSEDRVTFGNTIYF